The 4 T cell receptor beta chains below all came from one sample that was sequenced in a study of cytomegalovirus exposure and HLA in healthy donors. Researchers ran the PCR with 60 Vbeta and 13 Jbeta primers. TCRdb's copy holds only in-frame clones and misses some; the assay was immunoSEQ multiplex PCR. The sample shows fewer than 200,000 clones, 9.5% of them seen only once. Sequenced material: PBMCs. These TCRs come from a woman in her twenties or thirties in good health and CMV-seropositive.

In its sample, this clone was seen a few times. The rearrangement uses TRBV4-1 and TRBJ1-3; 8 bases are shared with TRBD1. CDR1 MGHRA and CDR2 YSYEKL come from the germline V gene. V dropped 4 bases and J dropped 8; count of bases not matched to a gene: 7. CDR3 size: 14 residues. CDR3 bases: TGCGCCAGCAGCCCGGACAGGGTAGCACACACCATATATTTT. As protein: CASSPDRVAHTIYF.

The V gene is TRBV4-1, the J gene TRBJ1-2; 9 positions match TRBD1. J was trimmed by 2 bases and V by 4 bases; bases with no gene match: 8. Per the germline V gene, CDR1 is MGHRA and CDR2 is YSYEKL. The CDR3 has 16 amino acids. CDR3 loop: CASSLETGTGNYGYTF. DNA for the CDR3: TGCGCCAGCAGCCTCGAAACCGGGACAGGGAACTATGGCTACACCTTC.

The gene calls are TRBV5-6 and TRBJ2-2, with D possibly matching TRBD2 (6 bases). Per the germline V gene, CDR1 is SGHDT and CDR2 is YYEEEE. The CDR3 covers 13 residues. Trimming pared 2 bases from V and 8 bases from J, leaving 10 bases between. The CDR3 DNA follows: TGTGCCAGCAGCTTTGGGAGGTCAGGGGAGCTGTTTTTT. This sequence encodes CASSFGRSGELFF.

The chain is built from TRBV28 and TRBJ2-3, with TRBD2 identical over 11 bases. The CDR3 is made up of 16 amino acids. Losses at the gene ends were 5 bases for V and 3 bases for J; bases not matched to a gene: 7. Germline CDR1 reads MDHEN; CDR2 reads SYDVKM. As DNA, the CDR3 is TGTGCCAGCAGTAACACCTTAGCGGGAGGGACAGATACGCAGTATTTT. Amino acid sequence: CASSNTLAGGTDTQYF.